The present T cell receptor (beta chain) was sequenced within a study of blood T cell repertoires in COVID-19. The overall study: Samples came from the United States, Italy and Spain, spanning acute and convalescent COVID-19.

The data were produced by immunoSEQ multiplex PCR, yet TCRdb's version contains in-frame clones alone and is incomplete. Of around 130,000 clones listed, roughly three quarters are singletons. Sequences were obtained from peripheral blood. The sequence was collected from a human donor in a cohort sampled during active COVID-19.

The DNA of the CDR3 is TGCGCCAGCAGCTTGACCGACAGGCGGTCCAACACTGAAGCTTTCTTT. Translated, it gives CASSLTDRRSNTEAFF. The chain combines TRBV5-1 with TRBJ1-1; maybe TRBD1 (6 bases). The CDR3 consists of 16 residues. V lost 1 base, J lost 2 bases, and 15 bases lay in between. Germline CDR1 SGHRS, CDR2 YFSETQ.